The source of this T cell receptor beta chain is a study of identifying expanded T cells in peripheral blood. TCRdb's copy holds only in-frame clones and misses some; the assay was immunoSEQ multiplex PCR. The profile shows roughly 130,000 clones, approximately 86% of them singletons. The TCR sequence derives from a person between 18 and 69 years old in good health. Source material: blood.

As DNA, the CDR3 is TGCGCCAGCAGTGAGTCACAAGGGGCATCCTACGAGCAGTACTTC. Translated, it gives CASSESQGASYEQYF. The chain links TRBV10-1 to TRBJ2-7, with D possibly being TRBD1 (5 bases). The CDR3 is made up of 15 amino acids. Germline CDR1 is WNHNN and CDR2 is SYGVQD (reference sequence). Trimming took 0 bases from V and 1 from J, leaving 10 bases between them.